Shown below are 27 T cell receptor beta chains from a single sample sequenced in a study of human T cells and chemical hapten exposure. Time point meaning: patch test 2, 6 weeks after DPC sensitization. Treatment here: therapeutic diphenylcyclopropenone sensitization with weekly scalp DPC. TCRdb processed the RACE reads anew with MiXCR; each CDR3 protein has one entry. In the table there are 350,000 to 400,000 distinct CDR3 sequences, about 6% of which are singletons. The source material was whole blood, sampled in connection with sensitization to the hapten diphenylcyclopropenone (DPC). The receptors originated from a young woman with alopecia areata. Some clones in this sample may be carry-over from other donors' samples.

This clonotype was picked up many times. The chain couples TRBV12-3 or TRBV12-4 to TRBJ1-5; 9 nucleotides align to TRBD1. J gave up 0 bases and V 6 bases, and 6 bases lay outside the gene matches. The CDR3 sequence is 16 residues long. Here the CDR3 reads CASRLTGGGSNQPQHF. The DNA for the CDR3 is TGTGCCAGCAGGCTTACAGGGGGCGGTAGCAATCAGCCCCAGCATTTT.

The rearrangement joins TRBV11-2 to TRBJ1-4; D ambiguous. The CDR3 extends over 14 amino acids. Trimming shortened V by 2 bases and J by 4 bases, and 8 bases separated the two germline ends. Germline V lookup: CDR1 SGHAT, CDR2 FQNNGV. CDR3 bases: TGTGCCAGCAGCTTATCGTACGTTAATGAAAAACTGTTTTTT. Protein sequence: CASSLSYVNEKLFF.

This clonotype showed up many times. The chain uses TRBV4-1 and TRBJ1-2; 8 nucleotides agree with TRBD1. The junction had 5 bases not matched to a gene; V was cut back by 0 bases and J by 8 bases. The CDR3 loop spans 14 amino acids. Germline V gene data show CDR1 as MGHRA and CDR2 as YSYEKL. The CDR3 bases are TGCGCCAGCAGCCAAGATGAACAGGGGGAAGGCTACACCTTC. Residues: CASSQDEQGEGYTF.

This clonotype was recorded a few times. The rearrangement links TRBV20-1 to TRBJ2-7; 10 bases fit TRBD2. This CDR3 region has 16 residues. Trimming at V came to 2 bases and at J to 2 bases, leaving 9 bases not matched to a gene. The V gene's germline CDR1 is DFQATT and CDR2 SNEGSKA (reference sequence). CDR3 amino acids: CSARSPSGGEPYEQYF. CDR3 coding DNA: TGCAGTGCTAGATCCCCGAGCGGGGGGGAACCCTACGAGCAGTACTTC.

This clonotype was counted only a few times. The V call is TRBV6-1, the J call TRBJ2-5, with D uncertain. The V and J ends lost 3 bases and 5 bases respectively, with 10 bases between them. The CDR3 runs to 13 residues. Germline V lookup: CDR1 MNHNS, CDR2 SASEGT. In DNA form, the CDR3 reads TGTGCCAGCAGTGAGACCTTCCTCGAGACCCAGTACTTC. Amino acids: CASSETFLETQYF.

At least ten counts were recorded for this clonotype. The DNA for the CDR3 is TGCAGCGCTGGACGATCGATCTATGAGCAGTTCTTC. This translates into CSAGRSIYEQFF. The chain links TRBV29-1 to TRBJ2-1; no firm D call. V was pared by 7 bases and J by 8 bases, with 15 bases between. Germline V gene data show CDR1 as SQVTM and CDR2 as ANQGSEA. The CDR3 has 12 amino acids.

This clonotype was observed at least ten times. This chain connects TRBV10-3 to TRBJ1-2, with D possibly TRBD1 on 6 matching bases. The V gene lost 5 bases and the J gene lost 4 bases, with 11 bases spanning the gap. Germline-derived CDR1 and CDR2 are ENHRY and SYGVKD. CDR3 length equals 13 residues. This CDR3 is CAISPDRIYGYTF. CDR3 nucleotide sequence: TGTGCCATCAGTCCTGACAGGATCTATGGCTACACCTTC.

The CDR3: CASSVGTSGEGEQFF. The CDR3 bases are TGTGCCAGCAGTGTAGGGACTAGCGGGGAGGGTGAGCAGTTCTTC. The J gene is TRBJ2-1, the V gene TRBV12-3 or TRBV12-4; 13 bases align to TRBD2. V lost 5 bases, J lost 9 bases, and 7 bases stayed unmatched. This CDR3 is 15 amino acids long.

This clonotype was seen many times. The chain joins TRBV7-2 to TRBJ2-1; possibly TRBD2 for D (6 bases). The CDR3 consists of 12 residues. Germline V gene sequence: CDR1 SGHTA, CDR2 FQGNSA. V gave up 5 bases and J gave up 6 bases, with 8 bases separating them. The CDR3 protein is CASSDGGNEQFF. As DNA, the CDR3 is TGTGCCAGCAGCGACGGGGGCAATGAGCAGTTCTTC.

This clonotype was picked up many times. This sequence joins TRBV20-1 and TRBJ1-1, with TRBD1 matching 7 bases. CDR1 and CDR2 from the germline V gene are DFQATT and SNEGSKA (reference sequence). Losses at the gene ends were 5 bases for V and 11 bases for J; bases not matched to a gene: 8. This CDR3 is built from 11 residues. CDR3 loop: CSAGRQGGAFF. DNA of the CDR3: TGCAGTGCTGGCAGACAGGGTGGGGCTTTCTTT.

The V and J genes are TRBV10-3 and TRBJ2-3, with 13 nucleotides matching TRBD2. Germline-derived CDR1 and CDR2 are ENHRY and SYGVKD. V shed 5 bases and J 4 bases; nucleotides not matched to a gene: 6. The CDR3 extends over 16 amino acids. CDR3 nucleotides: TGTGCCATCAGTTCACTAGCGGGGGGGAGAGCAGATACGCAGTATTTT. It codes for CAISSLAGGRADTQYF.

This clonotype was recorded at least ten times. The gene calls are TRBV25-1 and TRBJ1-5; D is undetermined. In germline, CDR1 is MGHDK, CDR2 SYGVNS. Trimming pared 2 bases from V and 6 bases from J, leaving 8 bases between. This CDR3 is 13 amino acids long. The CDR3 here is CASSENTGQPQHF. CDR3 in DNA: TGTGCCAGCAGTGAAAACACGGGTCAGCCCCAGCATTTT.

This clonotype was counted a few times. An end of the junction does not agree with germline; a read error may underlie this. The CDR3 region has the DNA TGCGCCAGCCGTGAATGGGAGACAGATACGCAGTATTTT. Amino acid sequence: CASREWETDTQYF. V and J are TRBV10-2 and TRBJ2-3, with a possible D match to TRBD2 (5 bases). The CDR3 totals 13 residues. In germline, CDR1 is WSHSY, CDR2 SAAADI.

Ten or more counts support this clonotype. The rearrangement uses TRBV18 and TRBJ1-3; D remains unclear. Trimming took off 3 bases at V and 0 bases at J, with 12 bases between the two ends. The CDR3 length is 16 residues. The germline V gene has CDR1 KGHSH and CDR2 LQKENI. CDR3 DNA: TGTGCCAGCTCACCGGACTCGGGAGGCTCTGGAAACACCATATATTTT. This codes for CASSPDSGGSGNTIYF.

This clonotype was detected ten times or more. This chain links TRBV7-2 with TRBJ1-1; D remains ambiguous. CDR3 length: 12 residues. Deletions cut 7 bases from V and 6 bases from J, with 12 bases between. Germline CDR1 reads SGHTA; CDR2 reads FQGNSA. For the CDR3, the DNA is TGTGCCAGCAAGTTGGACTGGTCTGAAGCTTTCTTT. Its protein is CASKLDWSEAFF.

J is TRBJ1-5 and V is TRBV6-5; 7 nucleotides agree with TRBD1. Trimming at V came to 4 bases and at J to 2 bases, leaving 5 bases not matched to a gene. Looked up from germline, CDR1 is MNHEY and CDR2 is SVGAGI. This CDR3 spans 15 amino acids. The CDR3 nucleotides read TGTGCCAGCAGTTTATACAGGGGCGGCAATCAGCCCCAGCATTTT. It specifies CASSLYRGGNQPQHF.

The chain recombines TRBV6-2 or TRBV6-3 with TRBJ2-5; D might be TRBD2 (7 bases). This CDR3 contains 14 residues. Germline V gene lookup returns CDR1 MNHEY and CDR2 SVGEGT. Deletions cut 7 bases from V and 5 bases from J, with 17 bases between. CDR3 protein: CASKPAGALETQYF. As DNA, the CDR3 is TGTGCCAGCAAACCTGCGGGGGCCTTGGAGACCCAGTACTTC.

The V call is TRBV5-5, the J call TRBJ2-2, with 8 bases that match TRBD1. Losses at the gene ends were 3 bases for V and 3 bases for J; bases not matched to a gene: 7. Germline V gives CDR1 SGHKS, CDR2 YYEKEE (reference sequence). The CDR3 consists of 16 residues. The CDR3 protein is CASSSQGARYTGELFF. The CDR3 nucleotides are TGTGCCAGCAGCTCGCAGGGGGCTCGGTACACCGGGGAGCTGTTTTTT.

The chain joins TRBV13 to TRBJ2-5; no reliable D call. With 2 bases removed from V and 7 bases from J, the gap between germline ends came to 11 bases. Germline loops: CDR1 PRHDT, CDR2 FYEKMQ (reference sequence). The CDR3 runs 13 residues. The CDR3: CASSLLAIGTQYF. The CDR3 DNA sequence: TGTGCCAGCAGCTTATTGGCTATCGGGACCCAGTACTTC.

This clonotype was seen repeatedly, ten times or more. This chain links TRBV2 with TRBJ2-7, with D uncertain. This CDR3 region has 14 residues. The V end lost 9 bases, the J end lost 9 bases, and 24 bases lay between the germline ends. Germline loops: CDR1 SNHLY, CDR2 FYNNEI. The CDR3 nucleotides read TGTGCCAGTCATATGACCTCCCTGCTGAACGGGCAGTACTTC. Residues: CASHMTSLLNGQYF.

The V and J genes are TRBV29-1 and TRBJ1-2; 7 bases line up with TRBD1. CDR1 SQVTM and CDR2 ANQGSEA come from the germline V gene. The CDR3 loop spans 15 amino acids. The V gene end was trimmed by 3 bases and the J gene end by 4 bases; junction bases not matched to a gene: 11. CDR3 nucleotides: TGCAGCGTTGACGTTGGAAGGGGGCGCAGCTATGGCTACACCTTC. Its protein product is CSVDVGRGRSYGYTF.

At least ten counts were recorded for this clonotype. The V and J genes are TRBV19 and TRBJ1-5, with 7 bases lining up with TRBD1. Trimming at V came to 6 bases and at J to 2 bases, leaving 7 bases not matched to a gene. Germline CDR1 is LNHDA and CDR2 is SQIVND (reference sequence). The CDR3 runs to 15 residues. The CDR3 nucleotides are TGTGCCAGTAGGGACAGGCGTAATGGCAATCAGCCCCAGCATTTT. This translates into CASRDRRNGNQPQHF.

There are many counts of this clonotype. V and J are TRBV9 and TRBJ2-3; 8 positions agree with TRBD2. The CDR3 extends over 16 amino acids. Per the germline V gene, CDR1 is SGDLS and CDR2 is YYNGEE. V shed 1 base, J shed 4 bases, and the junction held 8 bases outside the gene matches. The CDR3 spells CASSVSGGGRSDTQYF. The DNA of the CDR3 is TGTGCCAGCAGCGTATCTGGCGGGGGGAGGTCAGATACGCAGTATTTT.

The CDR3 DNA is TGTGCCAGCAGCCAATACTTAGGGTCAGATACGCAGTATTTT. It codes for CASSQYLGSDTQYF. The chain links TRBV14 to TRBJ2-3, with D unclear. Between the trimmed V and J ends, which lost 2 bases and 4 bases, there was a span of 10 bases. The CDR3 is 14 amino acids. Germline CDR1 is SGHDN and CDR2 is FVKESK.

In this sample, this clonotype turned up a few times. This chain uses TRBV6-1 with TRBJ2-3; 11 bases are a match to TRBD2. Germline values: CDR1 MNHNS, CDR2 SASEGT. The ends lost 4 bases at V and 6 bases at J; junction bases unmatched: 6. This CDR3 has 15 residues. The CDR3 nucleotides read TGTGCCAGCAGTGTAACTAGCGGGGGACCCGATACGCAGTATTTT. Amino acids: CASSVTSGGPDTQYF.

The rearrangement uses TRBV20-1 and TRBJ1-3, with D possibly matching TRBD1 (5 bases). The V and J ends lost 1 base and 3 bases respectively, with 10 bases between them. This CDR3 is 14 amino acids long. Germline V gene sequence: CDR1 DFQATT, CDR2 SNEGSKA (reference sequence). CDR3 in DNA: TGCAGTGCTAGAGCCGGGGGTAATGGAAACACCATATATTTT. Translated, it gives CSARAGGNGNTIYF.

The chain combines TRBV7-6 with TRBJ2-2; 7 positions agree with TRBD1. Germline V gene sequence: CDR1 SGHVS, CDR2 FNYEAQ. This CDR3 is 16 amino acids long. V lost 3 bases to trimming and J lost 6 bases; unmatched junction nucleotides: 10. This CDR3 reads CASSFTDGQAAGELFF. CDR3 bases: TGTGCCAGCAGCTTTACAGACGGACAGGCGGCCGGGGAGCTGTTTTTT.